This T cell receptor (beta chain) was recorded in a study of blood T cell repertoires in COVID-19. Study summary: Samples taken during acute and convalescent COVID-19 were collected in the United States, Italy and Spain. Sample material is recorded as cDNA or gDNA derived from T cells, B-cell-depleted T cells, or PBMCs.

Per the authors' pipeline: Using reference gene primer amplification, nucleated cell counts were estimated. Only in-frame clones appear in the TCRdb table, and some are missing; sequencing was by immunoSEQ multiplex PCR. D and trimming come from the DNA, and the V and J calls and clone size come from that table. The sample yields under 250,000 clones, 86% seen once. The CDR3 length is 14 residues. Germline CDR1 and CDR2: SGHDN and FVKESK. The V end lost 2 bases, the J end lost 7 bases, and 15 bases lay between the germline ends. The specimen was peripheral blood. The receptor was derived from a man aged 50 to 59 with COVID-19, enrolled during active disease. The chain employs TRBV14 and TRBJ2-7, with a weak D call TRBD2 (5 bases). In DNA, the CDR3 is TGTGCCAGCAGCCAAATTCAGGTGTCGGGGGAGCAGTACTTC. It is translated as CASSQIQVSGEQYF. The entire variable domain, with the rest obtained from reference TRBV14 and TRBJ2-7, is as follows: EAGVTQFPSHSVIEKGQTVTLRCDPISGHDNLYWYRRVMGKEIKFLLHFVKESKQDESGMPNNRFLAERTGGTYSTLKVQPAELEDSGVYFCASSQIQVSGEQYFGPGTRLTVT.